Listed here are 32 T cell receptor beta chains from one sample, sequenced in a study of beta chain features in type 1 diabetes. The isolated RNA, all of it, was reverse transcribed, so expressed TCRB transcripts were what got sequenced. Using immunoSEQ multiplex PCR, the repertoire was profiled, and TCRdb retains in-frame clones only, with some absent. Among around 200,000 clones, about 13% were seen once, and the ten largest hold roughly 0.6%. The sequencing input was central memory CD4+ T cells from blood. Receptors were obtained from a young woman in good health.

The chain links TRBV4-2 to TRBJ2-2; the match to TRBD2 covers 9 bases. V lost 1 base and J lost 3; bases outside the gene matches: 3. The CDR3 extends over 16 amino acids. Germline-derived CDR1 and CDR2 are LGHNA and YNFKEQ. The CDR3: CASSQVLAGHTGELFF. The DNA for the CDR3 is TGTGCCAGCAGCCAAGTTCTAGCGGGGCACACCGGGGAGCTGTTTTTT.

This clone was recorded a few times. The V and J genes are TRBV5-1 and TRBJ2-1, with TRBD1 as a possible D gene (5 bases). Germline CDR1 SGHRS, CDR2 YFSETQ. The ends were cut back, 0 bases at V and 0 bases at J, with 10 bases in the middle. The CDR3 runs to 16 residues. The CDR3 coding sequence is TGCGCCAGCAGCTTGGAGGGGCCCCTCTCCTACAATGAGCAGTTCTTC. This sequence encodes CASSLEGPLSYNEQFF.

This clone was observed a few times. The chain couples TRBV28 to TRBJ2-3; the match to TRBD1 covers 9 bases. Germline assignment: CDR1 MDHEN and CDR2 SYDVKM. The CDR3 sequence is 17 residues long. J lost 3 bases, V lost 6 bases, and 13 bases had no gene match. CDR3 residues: CASRPGAGTGYTDTQYF. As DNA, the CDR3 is TGTGCCAGCAGACCCGGGGCCGGGACAGGGTATACAGATACGCAGTATTTT.

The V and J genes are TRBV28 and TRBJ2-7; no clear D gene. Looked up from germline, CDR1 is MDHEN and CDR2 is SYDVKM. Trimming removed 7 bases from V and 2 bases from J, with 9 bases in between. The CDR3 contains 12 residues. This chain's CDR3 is CASMRLAYEQYF. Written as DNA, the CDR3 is TGTGCCAGCATGAGGCTAGCCTACGAGCAGTACTTC.

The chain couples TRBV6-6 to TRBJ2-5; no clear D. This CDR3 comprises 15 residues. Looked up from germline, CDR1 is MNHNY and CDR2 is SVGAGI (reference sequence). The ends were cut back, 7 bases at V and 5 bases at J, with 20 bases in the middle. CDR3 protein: CASTLDAAHGETQYF. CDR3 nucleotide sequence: TGTGCCAGCACCTTAGACGCAGCACACGGGGAGACCCAGTACTTC.

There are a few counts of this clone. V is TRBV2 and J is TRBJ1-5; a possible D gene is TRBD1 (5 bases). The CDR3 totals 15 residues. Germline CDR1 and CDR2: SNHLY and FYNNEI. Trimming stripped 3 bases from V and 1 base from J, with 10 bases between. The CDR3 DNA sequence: TGTGCCAGCAGTGAGGGGGGATACAGCAATCAGCCCCAGCATTTT. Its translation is CASSEGGYSNQPQHF.

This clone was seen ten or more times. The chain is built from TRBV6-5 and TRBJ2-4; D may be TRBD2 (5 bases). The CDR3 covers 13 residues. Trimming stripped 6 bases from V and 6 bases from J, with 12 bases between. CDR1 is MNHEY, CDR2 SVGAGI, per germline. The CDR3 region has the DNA TGTGCCAGCAGGAGTACCCGGGGAAACATTCAGTACTTC. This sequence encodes CASRSTRGNIQYF.

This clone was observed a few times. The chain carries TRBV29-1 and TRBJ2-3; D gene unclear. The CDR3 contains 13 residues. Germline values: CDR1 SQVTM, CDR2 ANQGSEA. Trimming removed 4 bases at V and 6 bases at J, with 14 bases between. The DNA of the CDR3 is TGCAGCGTTGGACTTTTCAGAAGCGATACGCAGTATTTT. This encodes CSVGLFRSDTQYF.

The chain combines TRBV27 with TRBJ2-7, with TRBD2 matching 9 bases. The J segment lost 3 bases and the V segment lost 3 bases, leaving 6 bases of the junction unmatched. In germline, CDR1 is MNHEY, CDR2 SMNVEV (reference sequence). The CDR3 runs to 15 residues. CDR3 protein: CASSFLAGSGYEQYF. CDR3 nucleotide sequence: TGTGCCAGCAGTTTTCTAGCGGGGAGCGGCTACGAGCAGTACTTC.

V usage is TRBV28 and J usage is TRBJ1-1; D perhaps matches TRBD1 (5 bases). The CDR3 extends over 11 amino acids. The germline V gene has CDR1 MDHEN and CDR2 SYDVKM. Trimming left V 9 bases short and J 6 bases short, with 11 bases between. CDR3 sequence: CASQGLAEAFF. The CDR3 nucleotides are TGTGCCAGTCAGGGTTTGGCTGAAGCTTTCTTT.

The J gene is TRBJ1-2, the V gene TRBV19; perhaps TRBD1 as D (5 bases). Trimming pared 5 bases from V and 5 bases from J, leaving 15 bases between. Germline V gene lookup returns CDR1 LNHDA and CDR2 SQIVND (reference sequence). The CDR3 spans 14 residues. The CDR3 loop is CASSDQGGGYGYTF. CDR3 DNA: TGTGCCAGTAGTGACCAGGGAGGAGGTTATGGCTACACCTTC.

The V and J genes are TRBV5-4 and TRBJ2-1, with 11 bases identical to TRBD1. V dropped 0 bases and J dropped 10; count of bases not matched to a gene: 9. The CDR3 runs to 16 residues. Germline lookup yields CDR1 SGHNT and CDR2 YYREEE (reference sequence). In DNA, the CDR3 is TGTGCCAGCAGCTTGGTCGTAGGGACAGGGGGGAGGGAGCAGTTCTTC. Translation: CASSLVVGTGGREQFF.

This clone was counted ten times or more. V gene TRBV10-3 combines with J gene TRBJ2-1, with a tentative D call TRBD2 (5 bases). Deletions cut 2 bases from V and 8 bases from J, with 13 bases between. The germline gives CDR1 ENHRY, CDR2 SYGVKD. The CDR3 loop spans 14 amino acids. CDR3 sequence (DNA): TGTGCCATCAGTGAGGACACTAGTCCCCATGAGCAGTTCTTC. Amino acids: CAISEDTSPHEQFF.

CDR3 loop: CATSSPTSGRVRQFF. DNA of the CDR3: TGTGCCACCAGCAGCCCGACTAGCGGGAGGGTGCGGCAGTTCTTC. The rearrangement joins TRBV15 to TRBJ2-1; 14 bases are a match to TRBD2. Germline assignment: CDR1 LNHNV and CDR2 YYDKDF (reference sequence). The V gene end was trimmed by 3 bases and the J gene end by 12 bases; junction bases not matched to a gene: 7. The CDR3 is made up of 15 amino acids.

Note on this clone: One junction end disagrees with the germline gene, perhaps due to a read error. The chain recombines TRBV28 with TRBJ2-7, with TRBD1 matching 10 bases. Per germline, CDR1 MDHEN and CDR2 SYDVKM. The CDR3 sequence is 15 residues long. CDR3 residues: CASTLGAGQGYEQYF. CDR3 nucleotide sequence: TGTGCCAGCACTTTAGGGGCGGGACAGGGGTACGAGCAGTACTTC.

CDR3 in amino acids: CASSASPGTGGEQYF. Here the CDR3 DNA reads TGTGCCAGCAGCGCTTCCCCCGGGACAGGGGGCGAGCAGTACTTC. This sequence joins TRBV7-6 and TRBJ2-7; 11 positions agree with TRBD1. The CDR3 runs to 15 residues. V dropped 5 bases and J dropped 6; count of bases not matched to a gene: 9. Per germline, CDR1 SGHVS and CDR2 FNYEAQ.

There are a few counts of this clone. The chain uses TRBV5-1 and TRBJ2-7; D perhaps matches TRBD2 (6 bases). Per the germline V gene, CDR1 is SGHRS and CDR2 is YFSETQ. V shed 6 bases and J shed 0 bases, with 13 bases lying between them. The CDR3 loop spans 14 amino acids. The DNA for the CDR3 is TGCGCCAGCACCGATCGGGACTTCTCCTACGAGCAGTACTTC. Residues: CASTDRDFSYEQYF. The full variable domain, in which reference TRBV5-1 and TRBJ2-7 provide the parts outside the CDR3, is KAGVTQTPRYLIKTRGQQVTLSCSPISGHRSVSWYQQTPGQGLQFLFEYFSETQRNKGNFPGRFSGRQFSNSRSEMNVSTLELGDSALYLCASTDRDFSYEQYFGPGTRLTVT.

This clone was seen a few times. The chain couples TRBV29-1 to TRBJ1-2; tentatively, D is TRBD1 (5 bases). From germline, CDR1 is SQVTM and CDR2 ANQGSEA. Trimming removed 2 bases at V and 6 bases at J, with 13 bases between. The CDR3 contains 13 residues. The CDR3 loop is CSVESGREDGYTF. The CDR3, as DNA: TGCAGCGTTGAATCCGGCAGGGAGGATGGCTACACCTTC.

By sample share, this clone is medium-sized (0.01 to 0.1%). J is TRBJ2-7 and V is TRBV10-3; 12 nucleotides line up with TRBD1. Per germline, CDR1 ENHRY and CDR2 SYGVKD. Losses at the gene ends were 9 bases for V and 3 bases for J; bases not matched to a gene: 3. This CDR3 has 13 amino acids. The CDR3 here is CAMGTGGGYEQYF. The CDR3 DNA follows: TGTGCCATGGGGACAGGGGGCGGCTACGAGCAGTACTTC.

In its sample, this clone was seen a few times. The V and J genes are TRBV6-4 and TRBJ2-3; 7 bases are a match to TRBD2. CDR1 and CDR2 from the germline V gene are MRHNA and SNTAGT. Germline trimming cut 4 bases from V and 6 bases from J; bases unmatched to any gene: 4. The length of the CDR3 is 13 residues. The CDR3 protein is CASSVEAGDTQYF. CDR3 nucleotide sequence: TGTGCCAGCAGTGTTGAAGCGGGGGATACGCAGTATTTT.

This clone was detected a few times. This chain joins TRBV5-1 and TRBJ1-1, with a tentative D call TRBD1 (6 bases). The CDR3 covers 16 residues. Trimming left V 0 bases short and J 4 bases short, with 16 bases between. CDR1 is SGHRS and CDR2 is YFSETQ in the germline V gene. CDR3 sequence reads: CASSLDQGPGSTEAFF. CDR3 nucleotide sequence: TGCGCCAGCAGCTTGGATCAGGGGCCAGGTAGCACTGAAGCTTTCTTT.

This CDR3 is CATSREGATGGYGYTF. The CDR3 DNA sequence: TGTGCCACCAGCAGAGAAGGAGCTACCGGGGGCTATGGCTACACCTTC. V is TRBV15 and J is TRBJ1-2; perhaps TRBD1 as D (5 bases). Deletions cut 0 bases from V and 4 bases from J, with 15 bases between. CDR3 length equals 16 residues. Per the germline V gene, CDR1 is LNHNV and CDR2 is YYDKDF (reference sequence).

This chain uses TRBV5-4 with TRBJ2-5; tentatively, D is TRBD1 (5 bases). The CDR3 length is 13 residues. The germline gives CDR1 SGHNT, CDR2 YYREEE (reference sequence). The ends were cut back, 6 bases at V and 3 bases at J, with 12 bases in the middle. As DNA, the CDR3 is TGTGCCAGCAAGGGGCAGGTAGAAGAGACCCAGTACTTC. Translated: CASKGQVEETQYF.

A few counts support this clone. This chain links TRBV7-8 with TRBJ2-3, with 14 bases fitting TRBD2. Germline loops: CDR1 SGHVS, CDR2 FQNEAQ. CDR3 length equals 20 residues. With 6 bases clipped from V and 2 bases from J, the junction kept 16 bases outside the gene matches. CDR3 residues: CASRPWGRLAGGGATDTQYF. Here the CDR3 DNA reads TGTGCCAGCAGACCCTGGGGGCGACTAGCGGGAGGGGGGGCCACAGATACGCAGTATTTT.

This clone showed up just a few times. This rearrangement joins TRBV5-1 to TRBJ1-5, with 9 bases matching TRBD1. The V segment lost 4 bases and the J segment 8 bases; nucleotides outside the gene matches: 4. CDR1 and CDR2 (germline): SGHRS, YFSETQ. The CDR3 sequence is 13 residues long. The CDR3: CASSGGQGEPQHF. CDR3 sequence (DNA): TGCGCCAGCAGCGGGGGACAGGGTGAGCCCCAGCATTTT.

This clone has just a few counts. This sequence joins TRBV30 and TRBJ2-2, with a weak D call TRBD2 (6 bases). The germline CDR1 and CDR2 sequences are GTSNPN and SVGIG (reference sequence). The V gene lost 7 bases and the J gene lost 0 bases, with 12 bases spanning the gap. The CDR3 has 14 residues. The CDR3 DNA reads TGTGCCTCCCCGGGACTTACGAACACCGGGGAGCTGTTTTTT. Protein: CASPGLTNTGELFF.

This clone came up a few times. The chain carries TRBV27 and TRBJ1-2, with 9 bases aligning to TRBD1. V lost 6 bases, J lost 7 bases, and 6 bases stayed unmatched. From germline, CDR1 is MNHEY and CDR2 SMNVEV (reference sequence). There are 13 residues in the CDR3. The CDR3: CASSSTGGLGYTF. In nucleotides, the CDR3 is TGTGCCAGCAGCAGTACAGGGGGCCTTGGCTACACCTTC.

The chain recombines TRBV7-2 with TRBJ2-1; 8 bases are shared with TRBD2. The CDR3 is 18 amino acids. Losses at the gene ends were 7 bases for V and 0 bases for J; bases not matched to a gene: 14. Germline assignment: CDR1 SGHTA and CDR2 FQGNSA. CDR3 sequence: CASTPGGVSASSYNEQFF. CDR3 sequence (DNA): TGTGCCAGCACCCCCGGGGGGGTTAGCGCAAGCTCCTACAATGAGCAGTTCTTC.

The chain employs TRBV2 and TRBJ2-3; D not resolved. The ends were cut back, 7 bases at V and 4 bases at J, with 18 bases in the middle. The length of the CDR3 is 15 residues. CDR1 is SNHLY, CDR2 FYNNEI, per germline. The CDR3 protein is CASTQSPVLADTQYF. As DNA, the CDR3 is TGTGCCAGCACTCAATCCCCAGTTTTGGCAGATACGCAGTATTTT.

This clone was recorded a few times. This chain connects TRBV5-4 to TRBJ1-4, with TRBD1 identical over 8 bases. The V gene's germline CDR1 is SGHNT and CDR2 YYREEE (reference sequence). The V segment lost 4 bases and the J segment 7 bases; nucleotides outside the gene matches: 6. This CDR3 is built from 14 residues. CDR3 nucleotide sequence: TGTGCCAGCAGCCCCGGGACAGGACTTGAAAAACTGTTTTTT. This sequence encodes CASSPGTGLEKLFF. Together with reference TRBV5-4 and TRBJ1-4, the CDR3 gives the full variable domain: ETGVTQSPTHLIKTRGQQVTLRCSSQSGHNTVSWYQQALGQGPQFIFQYYREEENGRGNFPPRFSGLQFPNYSSELNVNALELDDSALYLCASSPGTGLEKLFFGSGTQLSVL.

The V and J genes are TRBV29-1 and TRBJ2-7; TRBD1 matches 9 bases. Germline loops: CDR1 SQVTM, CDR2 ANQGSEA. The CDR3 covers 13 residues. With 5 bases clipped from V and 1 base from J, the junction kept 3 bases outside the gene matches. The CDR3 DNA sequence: TGCAGCGTTACCGGGACAGGGTCCTACGAGCAGTACTTC. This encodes CSVTGTGSYEQYF.

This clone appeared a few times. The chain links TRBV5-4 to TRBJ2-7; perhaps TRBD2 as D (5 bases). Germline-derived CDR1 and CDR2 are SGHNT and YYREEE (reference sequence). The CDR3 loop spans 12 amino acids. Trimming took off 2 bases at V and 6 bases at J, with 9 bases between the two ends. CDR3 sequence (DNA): TGTGCCAGCAGCTTAGAGGGATTCGAGCAGTACTTC. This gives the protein CASSLEGFEQYF.